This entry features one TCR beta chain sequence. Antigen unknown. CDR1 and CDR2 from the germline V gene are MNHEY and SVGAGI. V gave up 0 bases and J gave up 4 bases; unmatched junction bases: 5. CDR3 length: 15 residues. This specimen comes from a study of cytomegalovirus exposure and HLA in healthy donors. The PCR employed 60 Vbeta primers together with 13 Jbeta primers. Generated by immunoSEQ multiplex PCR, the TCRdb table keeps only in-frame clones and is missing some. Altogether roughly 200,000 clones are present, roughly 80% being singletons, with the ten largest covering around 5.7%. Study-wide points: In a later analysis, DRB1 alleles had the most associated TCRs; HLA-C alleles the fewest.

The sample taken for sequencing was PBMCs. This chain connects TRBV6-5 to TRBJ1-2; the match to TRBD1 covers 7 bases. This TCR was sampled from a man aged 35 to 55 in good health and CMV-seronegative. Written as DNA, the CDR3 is TGTGCCAGCAGTTACTCTAAGGGGGCCGGCTATGGCTACACCTTC. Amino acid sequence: CASSYSKGAGYGYTF.